Listed below are T cell receptor beta chains from one sample, sequenced in a study of CD8+ T cells in alopecia areata. TCRdb keeps only in-frame clones here, not all; method: immunoSEQ multiplex PCR. The repertoire consists of 150,000 to 200,000 clones, with 64% occurring once and the leading ten covering roughly 1.3%. The source material was CD4+ T cells sorted from blood, sampled around week 50, from a patient treated with tofacitinib. The receptors were sampled from a human donor with alopecia areata. Each CDR3 is given with its conserved first and last residue. A D gene is named only where the DNA matches it firmly. A clone size is listed for some rows: how often the clone was seen (once, few, many), or a class if it is expanded.

v_call	clone_size	cdr3_length	d_call	j_call	cdr3_nt	cdr3_aa
TRBV7-2	medium-sized	14	-	TRBJ2-2	TGTGCCAGCAGACCGGGACGGAACACCGGGGAGCTGTTTTTT	CASRPGRNTGELFF
TRBV14	-	12	-	TRBJ2-1	TGTGCCAGCAGCCTCCTAAGAAATGAGCAGTTCTTC	CASSLLRNEQFF
TRBV20-1	-	11	-	TRBJ1-2	TGCAGTGCTAGCAACACCTATGGCTACACCTTC	CSASNTYGYTF
TRBV29-1	-	12	TRBD1	TRBJ1-2	TGCAGCGCTGGGGACAGGGGGCAAGGCTACACCTTC	CSAGDRGQGYTF
TRBV29-1	few	15	TRBD2	TRBJ2-7	TGCAGCGTTGAAGGAGGACTAGCGGGGGGCGGCGAGCAGTACTTC	CSVEGGLAGGGEQYF
TRBV27	few	12	-	TRBJ1-2	TGTGCCAGCTATACAGGGCGCGATGGCTACACCTTC	CASYTGRDGYTF
TRBV10-3	-	16	-	TRBJ2-1	TGTGCCAGCAGCCCGTACGGGGCTCAGGGGGGTAATGAGCAGTTCTTC	CASSPYGAQGGNEQFF
TRBV12-5	-	17	TRBD2	TRBJ2-3	TGTGCTAGTGGTTCACCAACGACAGCGGGGGGCAAAGATACGCAGTATTTT	CASGSPTTAGGKDTQYF
TRBV2	-	15	-	TRBJ2-4	TGTGCCAGCAGTGAATTTGGACTAGCCAAAAACATTCAGTACTTC	CASSEFGLAKNIQYF
TRBV29-1	-	13	-	TRBJ1-4	TGCAGCGTTGGTTCGGAAAATAGCGAAAAACTGTTTTTT	CSVGSENSEKLFF
TRBV4-3	-	13	-	TRBJ2-7	TGCGCCAGCAGCCAAGATTCGGGGGTCGAGCAGTACTTC	CASSQDSGVEQYF
TRBV5-1	-	15	-	TRBJ1-4	TGCGCCAGCAGCTTGGAGCCTGGGATTGGTGAAAAACTGTTTTTT	CASSLEPGIGEKLFF
TRBV5-1	-	13	-	TRBJ1-2	TGCGCCAGCAGCTTGGAGGGCCTGGATGGCTACACCTTC	CASSLEGLDGYTF
TRBV27	-	13	TRBD1	TRBJ1-2	TGTGCCAGCCGCTCAGGGGGGGGCTATGGCTACACCTTC	CASRSGGGYGYTF
TRBV29-1	-	17	TRBD1	TRBJ1-2	TGCAGCGTTGAAGATTCTGCCCAGGGACAGGGAGACTATGGCTACACCTTC	CSVEDSAQGQGDYGYTF
TRBV27	-	16	-	TRBJ1-6	TGTGCCAGCAGTCGGGACAAAACCGAGAGATATTCACCCCTCCACTTT	CASSRDKTERYSPLHF
TRBV5-1	once	14	-	TRBJ2-7	TGCGCCAGCAGCTTCAAGGGGCCAGCCTACGAGCAGTACTTC	CASSFKGPAYEQYF
TRBV6-1	-	13	-	TRBJ2-4	TGTGCCAGCAGTTCCGGGAGAGCAAACATTCAGTACTTC	CASSSGRANIQYF
TRBV7-9	-	15	TRBD1	TRBJ1-5	TGTGCCAGCAGCTTAGGGACAGGGAGCAATCAGCCCCAGCATTTT	CASSLGTGSNQPQHF
TRBV7-2	many	13	-	TRBJ2-7	TGTGCCAGCAGCTTGGACAGCTCCTACGAGCAGTACTTC	CASSLDSSYEQYF
TRBV29-1	-	14	TRBD2	TRBJ2-7	TGCAGCGTCTCGGGACTAGCGTCCCCCTACGAGCAGTACTTC	CSVSGLASPYEQYF
TRBV7-2	-	14	-	TRBJ1-2	TGTGCCAGCAGCTCCCATCGGGGGGCTTATGGCTACACCTTC	CASSSHRGAYGYTF
TRBV7-2	few	15	-	TRBJ2-5	TGTGCCAGCAGCCCCTTGCCCAGGGACCTGGAGACCCAGTACTTC	CASSPLPRDLETQYF
TRBV28	-	14	-	TRBJ2-7	TGTGCCAGCAGTTTCCCGCTATCGACCCATCAGCAGTACTTC	CASSFPLSTHQQYF
TRBV29-1	few	13	-	TRBJ1-2	TGCAGCGGTACCACGGGGCGGGACTATGGCTACACCTTC	CSGTTGRDYGYTF
TRBV27	-	13	-	TRBJ2-5	TGTGCCAGCAGTTACAGGTCACCGGAGACCCAGTACTTC	CASSYRSPETQYF
TRBV14	-	15	-	TRBJ1-2	TGTGCCAGCAGCCAAGGATTAGGGAATAACTATGGCTACACCTTC	CASSQGLGNNYGYTF
TRBV30	-	13	TRBD1	TRBJ1-1	TGTGCCTGGAGCAGGGACAGGGGAACTGAAGCTTTCTTT	CAWSRDRGTEAFF
TRBV4-1	-	15	-	TRBJ1-6	TGCGCCAGCAGCCGTGGACAAGCTACTCGTTCACCCCTCCACTTT	CASSRGQATRSPLHF
TRBV5-5	-	14	TRBD1	TRBJ2-7	TGTGCCAGCAGAGGACAGGGAACTACCTACGAGCAGTACTTC	CASRGQGTTYEQYF
TRBV18	-	20	TRBD2	TRBJ2-1	TGTGCCAGCTCACCACTGAGAAGCGGGGGGGCCTTAGGTTCCTACAATGAGCAGTTCTTC	CASSPLRSGGALGSYNEQFF
TRBV29-1	few	13	-	TRBJ1-1	TGCAGCGTTGGAAGCGGGGGTGGCACTGAAGCTTTCTTT	CSVGSGGGTEAFF
TRBV29-1	once	11	-	TRBJ2-5	TGCAGCGGGGACATGCAAGAGACCCAGTACTTC	CSGDMQETQYF
TRBV30	-	13	-	TRBJ1-2	TGTGCCTGGATCGGGGCCCTTTTGGATGGCTACACCTTC	CAWIGALLDGYTF
TRBV7-2	-	16	-	TRBJ1-6	TGTGCCAGCAGCAATGGTGGAGTTATCATCGGTTCACCCCTCCACTTT	CASSNGGVIIGSPLHF
TRBV27	-	19	-	TRBJ2-7	TGTGCCAGCAGTTTATCGGGTGTCGCGGGGACTCCTAGCTCCTACGAGCAGTACTTC	CASSLSGVAGTPSSYEQYF
TRBV5-1	-	14	-	TRBJ2-7	TGCGCCAGCAGCTCGGAAGGACGGGCCTACGAGCAGTACTTC	CASSSEGRAYEQYF
TRBV4-3	few	14	-	TRBJ1-6	TGCGCCAGCAGCGGTCGGGCCTGGGATTCACCCCTCCACTTT	CASSGRAWDSPLHF
TRBV29-1	-	14	TRBD2	TRBJ2-5	TGCAGCGTTTACGGGACTAGCGGTAGAGAGACCCAGTACTTC	CSVYGTSGRETQYF
TRBV18	few	15	-	TRBJ2-2	TGTGCCAGCTCACCACGGGGCGGGAACACCGGGGAGCTGTTTTTT	CASSPRGGNTGELFF
TRBV5-5	-	12	-	TRBJ2-2	TGTGCCAGCAGCTTGGGTCCCGGGGAGCTGTTTTTT	CASSLGPGELFF
TRBV15	-	15	TRBD1	TRBJ2-4	TGTGCCACCAGCAGAGATCTATCAGGGGGCGGCATTCAGTACTTC	CATSRDLSGGGIQYF
TRBV6-5	-	15	-	TRBJ2-7	TGTGCCAGCAGTTACTCCCGGGACACCGGGTACGAGCAGTACTTC	CASSYSRDTGYEQYF
TRBV10-3	-	13	-	TRBJ2-7	TGTGCCATCAGCGGACAGGGAGGGGACGAGCAGTACTTC	CAISGQGGDEQYF
TRBV29-1	few	14	-	TRBJ2-1	TGCAGCGTTGAAGACAGGACCTCCTACAATGAGCAGTTCTTC	CSVEDRTSYNEQFF
TRBV29-1	few	14	TRBD1	TRBJ1-2	TGCAGCGTTGCGGCAGGGGGCTTATTGGATGGCTACACCTTC	CSVAAGGLLDGYTF
TRBV2	-	14	-	TRBJ2-1	TGTGCCAGCACCCGCGGTTTCCCCTACAATGAGCAGTTCTTC	CASTRGFPYNEQFF
TRBV30	-	13	-	TRBJ2-1	TGTGCCTGGAGTGATGTAGGGATCTTTGAGCAGTTCTTC	CAWSDVGIFEQFF
TRBV15	few	11	-	TRBJ2-7	TGTGCCACCAGCAGAGATCATGAGCAGTACTTC	CATSRDHEQYF
TRBV19	once	16	TRBD2	TRBJ2-1	TGTGCCAGTAGTATAGTCGGACTAGCGGCCTTCAATGAGCAGTTCTTC	CASSIVGLAAFNEQFF
TRBV30	-	13	-	TRBJ2-1	TGTGCCTGGAGTTACTGGGACGGTCACCCCGAGTTCTTC	CAWSYWDGHPEFF
TRBV9	-	14	-	TRBJ2-5	TGTGCCAGCAGCCCAACACAGGGGAGGGAGACCCAGTACTTC	CASSPTQGRETQYF
TRBV7-6	-	15	-	TRBJ2-5	TGTGCCAGCAGCCGTGACTTGGGGGGGCGAGAGACCCAGTACTTC	CASSRDLGGRETQYF
TRBV27	-	15	-	TRBJ1-4	TGTGCCAGCAGTTCAAGACCACGAATAGGGGAAAAACTGTTTTTT	CASSSRPRIGEKLFF
TRBV15	-	15	-	TRBJ2-2	TGTGCCACCAGCAGAGATGTCAGGGACACCGGGGAGCTGTTTTTT	CATSRDVRDTGELFF
TRBV29-1	-	12	-	TRBJ2-7	TGCAGCGTTGAATGGGGGACCGAACAACAGTACTTC	CSVEWGTEQQYF
TRBV29-1	few	15	TRBD2	TRBJ2-1	TGCAGCGTTGAATCGGGGGGGGCTACCTACAATGAGCAGTTCTTC	CSVESGGATYNEQFF